This T cell receptor (beta chain) came from a study of T-cell reconstitution after alpha-beta-depleted transplantation in children. Overall study results and limits: Surviving recipient T cells and thymic progenitors underlay high day-60 TCRbeta diversity in some patients. Several hundred expanded graft clones reportedly supplied alpha-beta T cells about two months after transplant. It was newly produced T cells that mostly accounted for T-cell counts and diversity one year after transplant.

This clonotype was counted only a few times. Its target is unknown. Unique molecular identifiers were incorporated into the prepared TCRbeta library. TCRdb reprocessed the PCR reads with MiXCR, giving one entry per CDR3 protein. The repertoire holds fewer than 150,000 distinct CDR3 sequences, 23% seen once, with roughly a tenth in the top ten. This CDR3 is built from 15 residues. CDR1 is DFQATT, CDR2 SNEGSKA, per germline (reference sequence). The J segment lost 1 base and the V segment lost 2 bases, leaving 6 bases of the junction unmatched. This receptor was taken from a male patient aged 2-10 years who had a stem cell transplant for chronic granulomatous disease, so the T cells may come from the graft donor. This sample comprised PBMCs, mostly from graft donor cells, obtained 180 days after TCRalphabeta/CD19-depleted stem cell transplant. The rearrangement links TRBV20-1 to TRBJ2-5; 8 positions agree with TRBD2. This CDR3 is CSARKGRGAQETQYF. In nucleotides, the CDR3 is TGCAGTGCTAGAAAAGGGCGGGGGGCCCAAGAGACCCAGTACTTC.